These 9 T cell receptor beta chains came from one sample sequenced in a study of beta chain features in type 1 diabetes. Study conclusions and caveats: Shorter TCRB CDR3s, moderately but significantly so, were found in Type 1 diabetes patients in all four CD4+ subsets.

All of the isolated RNA was reverse transcribed, so expressed TCRB transcripts were sequenced. Clones were read by immunoSEQ multiplex PCR, and TCRdb kept only the in-frame ones, dropping some. The sample contains about 660,000 clones, 11% to 15% of which appear only once. The antigens for these receptors are not known. Sample: naive CD4+ T cells from blood. These receptors all come from a man aged 18 to 30 with type 1 diabetes.

This clone was observed a few times. The chain recombines TRBV18 with TRBJ1-2, with 7 bases identical to TRBD1. Germline lookup yields CDR1 KGHSH and CDR2 LQKENI. The CDR3 is 15 residues long. Germline trimming cut 3 bases from V and 8 bases from J; bases unmatched to any gene: 12. The CDR3 nucleotides read TGTGCCAGCTCACCCACGACAGGGTACGCTGAGGGCTACACCTTC. This translates into CASSPTTGYAEGYTF.

Many counts were recorded for this clone. The CDR3: CSVRGPTSNEQYF. DNA of the CDR3: TGCAGCGTCCGGGGACCGACGTCTAACGAGCAGTACTTC. This chain joins TRBV29-1 and TRBJ2-7, with D perhaps matching TRBD1 or TRBD2 (5 bases each). The V end was cut by 6 bases, the J end by 5 bases, with 17 bases between. In germline, CDR1 is SQVTM, CDR2 ANQGSEA. The CDR3 is 13 residues long.

The CDR3 DNA is TGCAGCGCCTTTGAGTGGTTAGCGGGGGGGCAAAATGAGCAGTTCTTC. It codes for CSAFEWLAGGQNEQFF. The chain links TRBV29-1 to TRBJ2-1; 11 nucleotides align to TRBD2. The V segment lost 7 bases and the J segment 7 bases; nucleotides outside the gene matches: 15. This CDR3 is built from 16 residues. Germline CDR1 and CDR2: SQVTM and ANQGSEA.

This rearrangement joins TRBV5-4 to TRBJ2-5, with D possibly being TRBD1 or TRBD2 (6 bases each). V was trimmed by 5 bases and J by 5 bases, leaving 19 bases between them. The CDR3 sequence is 15 residues long. Germline loops: CDR1 SGHNT, CDR2 YYREEE (reference sequence). CDR3 sequence: CASRGGLPGKETQYF. In DNA, the CDR3 is TGTGCCAGCAGAGGGGGGCTCCCGGGGAAGGAGACCCAGTACTTC.

The chain has TRBV14 and TRBJ1-2, with D tentatively TRBD1 (6 bases). CDR3 size: 13 residues. In germline, CDR1 is SGHDN, CDR2 FVKESK. V lost 4 bases to trimming and J lost 4 bases, with 10 bases between them. In nucleotides, the CDR3 is TGTGCCAGCAGCCGGGGGCTTGGCTATGGCTACACCTTC. This codes for CASSRGLGYGYTF.

This clone has a handful of counts. The chain couples TRBV7-2 to TRBJ2-1, with D hard to call. V lost 1 base to trimming and J lost 4 bases, with 11 bases between them. This CDR3 contains 15 residues. Germline V lookup: CDR1 SGHTA, CDR2 FQGNSA. CDR3: CASSLGGSFYNEQFF. CDR3 coding DNA: TGTGCCAGCAGCTTAGGTGGTAGCTTTTACAATGAGCAGTTCTTC.

This rearrangement joins TRBV5-4 to TRBJ2-5, with 10 bases matching TRBD2. Germline V gene lookup returns CDR1 SGHNT and CDR2 YYREEE (reference sequence). The junction had 1 base not matched to a gene; V was cut back by 2 bases and J by 3 bases. The CDR3 spans 14 residues. The CDR3 bases are TGTGCCAGCAGCTTCGGACTAGCGGAAGAGACCCAGTACTTC. Translating it yields CASSFGLAEETQYF.

This clone showed up just a few times. The chain employs TRBV28 and TRBJ2-3; D is ambiguous. The germline CDR1 and CDR2 sequences are MDHEN and SYDVKM. This CDR3 comprises 13 residues. Between the trimmed V and J ends, which lost 5 bases and 9 bases, there was a span of 15 bases. The CDR3 DNA follows: TGTGCCAGCAGTGCCCCTCCGGCTCCGACGCAGTATTTT. Its protein is CASSAPPAPTQYF.

The genes are TRBV7-2 and TRBJ2-3; either TRBD1 or TRBD2 may supply D (5 bases each). This CDR3 is built from 15 residues. V was trimmed by 4 bases and J by 2 bases, leaving 13 bases between them. Germline V lookup: CDR1 SGHTA, CDR2 FQGNSA. Here the CDR3 reads CASSSSGPNTDTQYF. As DNA, the CDR3 is TGTGCCAGCAGCTCTTCGGGACCCAACACAGATACGCAGTATTTT.